Detailed here is one TCR beta chain. This clone's antigen is unknown. No per-base quality is available; no much larger clone lies one base away. The collaborating institutions used their own protocols to collect whole blood in K2EDTA tubes. For TCRbeta analysis, collaborators shipped samples as frozen whole blood, isolated PBMCs, or DNA extracted from either of those sample types. This record comes from a study of blood T cell repertoires in COVID-19 (dated by TCRdb to the early 2020s). Looking at the study overall: Samples from collaborators originated in the United States, Italy and Spain and spanned both the acute and convalescent phases of COVID-19. Samples were obtained from the ongoing ImmuneRACE study (first 160 participants) and from 1,254 subjects provided by 6 global collaborators. The repertoires were released in a freely available public database intended as a resource for research on the immune response to SARS-CoV-2. The material from the prospective study consisted of cDNA or gDNA derived from T cells, B-cell-depleted T cells, or PBMCs. Where available, HLA class I and class II types were taken from metadata supplied by the sample provider and were not determined by assay-based typing. Nearly every sample came with metadata listing a de-identified subject ID, COVID-19 status, age in years and sex. Subjects who had been exposed to COVID-19, were actively infected with it, or had recovered from it provided the deeply sampled blood TCRbeta repertoires that made up the dataset. Broader findings and caveats from the paper: How much clinical and demographic metadata was included differed by source and by participant, and the metadata was provided uncurated.

TCRbeta CDR3 regions were amplified from genomic DNA using the immunoSEQ Assay, a bias-controlled multiplex PCR. Per the authors' processing: The number of nucleated cells in each sample was estimated by amplification of reference gene primers within the assay. To quantify the absolute abundance of each unique TCRbeta CDR3 rearrangement, sequence reads were collapsed and filtered. Productive Simpson clonality was computed per sample as the square root of Simpson's diversity index over productive rearrangements. TCRdb mirrors the immuneACCESS table, restricted to in-frame sequences. Some clones are absent from its copies; in checked studies, under half trace to an unresolved V gene, and the reason for the others is unknown. V, J and clone size derive from that table, while D and trimming were established from the DNA sequence. This sample comprises 200,000 to 250,000 clones, just under 85% of them detected only once. About 2% of the sample rests with the top ten.

Measured from the cysteine to the phenylalanine, the CDR3 is 18 residues long. Only CDR3 DNA remains: 54 bases, in frame from the first base. The junction carries 17 bases between V and J, which are trimmed by 5 bases and 0 bases respectively. CDR1 LNHDA and CDR2 SQIVND were looked up in the germline V gene (reference sequence). Sequencing input: peripheral blood. Recombination joined TRBV19 with TRBJ2-6; possibly the D gene is TRBD1, per 7 matching bases. The receptor was derived from an elderly woman with acute or convalescent COVID-19. CDR3 loop: CASSPRGRGISGANVLTF. At the DNA level, the sequence is TGTGCCAGTAGTCCGAGGGGGCGCGGGATCTCTGGGGCCAACGTCCTGACTTTC.